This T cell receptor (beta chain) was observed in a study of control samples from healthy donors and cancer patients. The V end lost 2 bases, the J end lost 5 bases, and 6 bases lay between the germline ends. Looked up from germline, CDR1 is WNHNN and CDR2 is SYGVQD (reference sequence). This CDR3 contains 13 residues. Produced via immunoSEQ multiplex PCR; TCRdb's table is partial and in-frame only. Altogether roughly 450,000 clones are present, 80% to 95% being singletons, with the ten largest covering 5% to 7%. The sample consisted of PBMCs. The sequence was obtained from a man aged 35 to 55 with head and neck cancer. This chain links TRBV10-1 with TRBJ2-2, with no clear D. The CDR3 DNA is TGCGCCAGCAGTGAGCGCGGAACCGGGGAGCTGTTTTTT. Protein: CASSERGTGELFF.